This T cell receptor (beta chain) was found in a study of blood T cell repertoires in COVID-19. Study-level background: Material from acute and convalescent COVID-19 was sourced from the United States, Italy and Spain. PBMCs, B-cell-depleted T cells, or T cells provided the cDNA or gDNA that made up the material.

Patients in Seattle were enrolled during active infection, then followed longitudinally. CDR3 length equals 10 residues. CDR1 DFQATT and CDR2 SNEGSKA come from the germline V gene (reference sequence). V gave up 4 bases and J gave up 14 bases; unmatched junction bases: 5. Profiled with immunoSEQ multiplex PCR; TCRdb holds only in-frame clones, not every one. This sample has 200,000 to 250,000 clones, with approximately 90% found just once. V and J are TRBV20-1 and TRBJ1-2, with 9 bases lining up with TRBD1. This TCR was sampled from a man in his sixties with COVID-19, enrolled during active disease. The sequenced material came from peripheral blood. The CDR3 sequence: CSATYDRGTF. The CDR3 DNA reads as TGCAGTGCTACGTATGACAGGGGGACCTTC.